This is a list of T cell receptor beta chains from one sample in a study of T cells after yellow fever vaccination. TCRdb re-derived calls from the 5' RACE reads in MiXCR, one entry per CDR3 protein. Of under 700,000 distinct CDR3 sequences listed, less than 20% are singletons. The sequencing here drew on PBMCs, taken 5 days after the first yellow fever vaccination. The receptors were gathered from a man between 18 and 29 years old who received the YFV17D yellow fever vaccine. Both conserved end residues are part of each CDR3.

V gene: TRBV10-3
CDR3 length: 15
J gene: TRBJ1-2
CDR3 protein: CAISEGRFSNYGYTF

V gene: TRBV10-3
CDR3 length: 13
J gene: TRBJ1-5
CDR3 protein: CAISEFEDQPQHF

V gene: TRBV11-2
CDR3 length: 14
J gene: TRBJ1-1
CDR3 protein: CASSFFQGFTEAFF

V gene: TRBV6-1
CDR3 length: 12
J gene: TRBJ2-5
CDR3 protein: CAIIRENGTQYF

V gene: TRBV6-1
CDR3 length: 15
J gene: TRBJ2-3
CDR3 protein: CASSPREGTLDTQYF

V gene: TRBV7-3
CDR3 length: 14
J gene: TRBJ2-5
CDR3 protein: CASSLRPGAKTQYF

V gene: TRBV27
CDR3 length: 14
J gene: TRBJ2-5
CDR3 protein: CASSLKRGQETQYF

V gene: TRBV4-2
CDR3 length: 17
J gene: TRBJ2-5
CDR3 protein: CASSPRGAAGGWKTQYF

V gene: TRBV5-1
CDR3 length: 15
J gene: TRBJ1-5
CDR3 protein: CASSQQGGLNQPQHF

V gene: TRBV12-3/TRBV12-4
CDR3 length: 14
J gene: TRBJ1-1
CDR3 protein: CASRRTGVDTEAFF

V gene: TRBV5-4
CDR3 length: 15
J gene: TRBJ2-2
CDR3 protein: CASSHWDRDTGELFF

V gene: TRBV7-9
CDR3 length: 12
J gene: TRBJ2-7
CDR3 protein: CASSSRTGEQYF

V gene: TRBV4-1
CDR3 length: 14
J gene: TRBJ2-5
CDR3 protein: CASSQQQTRETQYF

V gene: TRBV20-1
CDR3 length: 17
J gene: TRBJ2-1
CDR3 protein: CSARDGERGQAYNEQFF

V gene: TRBV5-1
CDR3 length: 13
J gene: TRBJ2-2
CDR3 protein: CASSPGPTGELFF

V gene: TRBV5-1
CDR3 length: 15
J gene: TRBJ2-3
CDR3 protein: CASSTRPSGGNTQYF

V gene: TRBV12-3/TRBV12-4
CDR3 length: 13
J gene: TRBJ2-5
CDR3 protein: CASSKASLETQYF

V gene: TRBV23-1
CDR3 length: 16
J gene: TRBJ1-6
CDR3 protein: CASSQNRTGDNSPLHF

V gene: TRBV12-3/TRBV12-4
CDR3 length: 13
J gene: TRBJ1-2
CDR3 protein: CASTAGQADGYTF

V gene: TRBV5-1
CDR3 length: 15
J gene: TRBJ2-1
CDR3 protein: CASSRSGGPNNEQFF

V gene: TRBV6-2/TRBV6-3
CDR3 length: 14
J gene: TRBJ2-3
CDR3 protein: CASSWPGTTDTQYF

V gene: TRBV11-2
CDR3 length: 15
J gene: TRBJ1-3
CDR3 protein: CASSLRAASGNTIYF

V gene: TRBV6-1
CDR3 length: 14
J gene: TRBJ2-2
CDR3 protein: CASSPDRFGGELFF

V gene: TRBV24-1
CDR3 length: 14
J gene: TRBJ2-1
CDR3 protein: CATSDWDVYNEQFF

V gene: TRBV5-1
CDR3 length: 16
J gene: TRBJ2-3
CDR3 protein: CASSLEASGGTDTQYF

V gene: TRBV11-2
CDR3 length: 12
J gene: TRBJ1-1
CDR3 protein: CASSTHRGEAFF

V gene: TRBV7-9
CDR3 length: 15
J gene: TRBJ1-4
CDR3 protein: CASSLGTASREKLFF

V gene: TRBV10-3
CDR3 length: 16
J gene: TRBJ2-1
CDR3 protein: CAISGIGTGGLNEQFF

V gene: TRBV7-9
CDR3 length: 15
J gene: TRBJ2-5
CDR3 protein: CASSLKAGGQETQYF

V gene: TRBV6-1
CDR3 length: 13
J gene: TRBJ1-5
CDR3 protein: CASRMTVNQPQHF

V gene: TRBV7-9
CDR3 length: 15
J gene: TRBJ1-1
CDR3 protein: CASSQPQGTNTEAFF

V gene: TRBV7-6
CDR3 length: 15
J gene: TRBJ2-2
CDR3 protein: CASSLLADWTGELFF

V gene: TRBV3-1
CDR3 length: 15
J gene: TRBJ2-7
CDR3 protein: CASSSPGGVTYEQYF

V gene: TRBV12-3/TRBV12-4
CDR3 length: 13
J gene: TRBJ1-3
CDR3 protein: CASSSQGRNTIYF

V gene: TRBV5-4
CDR3 length: 14
J gene: TRBJ2-1
CDR3 protein: CASSLGGGMNEQFF

V gene: TRBV5-1
CDR3 length: 14
J gene: TRBJ1-1
CDR3 protein: CASSFDGMNTEAFF

V gene: TRBV5-1
CDR3 length: 15
J gene: TRBJ2-5
CDR3 protein: CASSLALAGGETQYF

V gene: TRBV27
CDR3 length: 16
J gene: TRBJ1-1
CDR3 protein: CASSPNADSLITEAFF

V gene: TRBV6-1
CDR3 length: 14
J gene: TRBJ2-2
CDR3 protein: CATAGGPRSGELFF

V gene: TRBV7-2
CDR3 length: 13
J gene: TRBJ1-4
CDR3 protein: CASRPDNNEELFF

V gene: TRBV4-1
CDR3 length: 14
J gene: TRBJ2-3
CDR3 protein: CASSPVEGTDTQYF